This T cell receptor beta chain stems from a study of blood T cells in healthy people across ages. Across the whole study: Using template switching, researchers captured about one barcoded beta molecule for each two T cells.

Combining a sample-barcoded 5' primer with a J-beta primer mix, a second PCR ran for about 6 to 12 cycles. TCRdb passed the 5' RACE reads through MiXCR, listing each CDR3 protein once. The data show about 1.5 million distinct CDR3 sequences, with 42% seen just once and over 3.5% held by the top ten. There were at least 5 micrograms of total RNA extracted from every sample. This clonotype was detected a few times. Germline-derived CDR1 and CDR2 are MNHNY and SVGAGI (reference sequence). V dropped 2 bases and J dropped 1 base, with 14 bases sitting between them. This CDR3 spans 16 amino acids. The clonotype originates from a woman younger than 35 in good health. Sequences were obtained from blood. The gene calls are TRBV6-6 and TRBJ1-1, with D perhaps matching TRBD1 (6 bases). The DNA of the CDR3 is TGTGCCAGCAGTTACGGGCAGGGGAGACAGAACACTGAAGCTTTCTTT. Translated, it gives CASSYGQGRQNTEAFF.